This TCR beta chain was identified during a study of lymphopenia after photon versus proton radiotherapy. Profiling relied on immunoSEQ multiplex PCR, and the TCRdb table lists in-frame clones only, not all of them. Among tens of thousands of clones listed, about 82% were seen once. Findings and caveats of the study: After the lymphocyte nadir, photon-treated repertoires showed oligoclonal expansion, especially of CD8+ Temra cells. Relative stability marked proton patients; photon patients lost diversity and naive cells. Authors raise, but do not show, better survival with proton therapy.

The CDR3 loop spans 14 amino acids. With V trimmed by 2 bases and J by 6 bases, 6 bases remained unmatched. Germline loops: CDR1 MDHEN, CDR2 SYDVKM. Remarks on this clone: Its cognate antigen is unknown.

This clonotype originated in a woman aged 70-85 years with pancreatic cancer. Some clones in this sample may be carry-over from other donors' samples. The sequencing here drew on peripheral blood, taken from a patient treated with proton-based radiotherapy. The J gene is TRBJ1-2, the V gene TRBV28, with 7 bases aligning to TRBD1. The CDR3 nucleotides are TGTGCCAGCAGTTTAAGAGGGGGCTCCGATGGCTACACCTTC. Protein product: CASSLRGGSDGYTF.